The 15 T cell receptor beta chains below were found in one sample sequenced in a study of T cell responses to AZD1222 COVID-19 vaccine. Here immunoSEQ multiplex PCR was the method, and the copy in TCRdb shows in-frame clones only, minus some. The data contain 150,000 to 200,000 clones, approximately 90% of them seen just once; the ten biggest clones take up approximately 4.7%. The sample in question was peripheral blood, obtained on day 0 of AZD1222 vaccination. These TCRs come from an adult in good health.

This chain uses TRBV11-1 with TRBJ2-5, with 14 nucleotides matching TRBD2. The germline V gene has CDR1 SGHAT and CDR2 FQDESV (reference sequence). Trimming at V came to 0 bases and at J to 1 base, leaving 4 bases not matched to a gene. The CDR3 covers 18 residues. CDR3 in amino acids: CASSLAYGTSGSQETQYF. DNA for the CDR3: TGTGCCAGCAGCTTAGCGTACGGGACTAGCGGGAGCCAAGAGACCCAGTACTTC.

CDR3: CASSPERGRVTDTQYF. The CDR3 DNA reads TGTGCCAGCAGTCCCGAGAGAGGGAGGGTCACAGATACGCAGTATTTT. This chain uses TRBV27 with TRBJ2-3; 7 bases fit TRBD2. Trimming took 5 bases from V and 2 from J; bases not matched to a gene: 10. Germline lookup yields CDR1 MNHEY and CDR2 SMNVEV (reference sequence). The CDR3 is 16 residues long.

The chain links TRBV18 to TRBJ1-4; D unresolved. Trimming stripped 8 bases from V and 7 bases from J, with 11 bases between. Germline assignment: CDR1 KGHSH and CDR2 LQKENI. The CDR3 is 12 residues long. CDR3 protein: CASATAGEKLFF. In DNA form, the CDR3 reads TGTGCCAGCGCGACCGCGGGTGAAAAACTGTTTTTT.

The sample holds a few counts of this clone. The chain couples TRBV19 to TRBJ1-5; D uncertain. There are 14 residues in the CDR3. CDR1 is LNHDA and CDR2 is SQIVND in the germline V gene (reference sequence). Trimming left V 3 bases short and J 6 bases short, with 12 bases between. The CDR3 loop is CASSMVETGQPQHF. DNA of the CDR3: TGTGCCAGTAGTATGGTGGAGACTGGTCAGCCCCAGCATTTT.

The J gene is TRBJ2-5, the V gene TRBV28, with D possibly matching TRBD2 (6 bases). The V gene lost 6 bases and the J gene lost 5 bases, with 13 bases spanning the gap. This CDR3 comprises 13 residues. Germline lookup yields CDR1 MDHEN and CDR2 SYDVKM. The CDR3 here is CASRPLGRETQYF. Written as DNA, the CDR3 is TGTGCCAGCAGACCCCTAGGGAGGGAGACCCAGTACTTC. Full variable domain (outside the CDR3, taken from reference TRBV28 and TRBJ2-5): DVKVTQSSRYLVKRTGEKVFLECVQDMDHENMFWYRQDPGLGLRLIYFSYDVKMKEKGDIPEGYSVSREKKERFSLILESASTNQTSMYLCASRPLGRETQYFGPGTRLLVL.

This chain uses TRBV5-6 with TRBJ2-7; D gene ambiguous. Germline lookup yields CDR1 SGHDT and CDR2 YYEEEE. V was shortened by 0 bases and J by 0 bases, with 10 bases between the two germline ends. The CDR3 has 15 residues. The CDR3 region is CASSLGSSPSYEQYF. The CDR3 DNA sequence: TGTGCCAGCAGCTTGGGAAGCAGTCCCTCCTACGAGCAGTACTTC.

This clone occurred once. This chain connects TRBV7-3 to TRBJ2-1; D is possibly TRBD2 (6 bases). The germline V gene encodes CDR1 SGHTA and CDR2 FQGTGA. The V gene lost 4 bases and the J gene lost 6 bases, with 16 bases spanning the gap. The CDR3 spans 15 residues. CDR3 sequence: CASSSTPGEGNEQFF. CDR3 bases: TGTGCCAGCAGCTCCACCCCGGGAGAGGGCAATGAGCAGTTCTTC.

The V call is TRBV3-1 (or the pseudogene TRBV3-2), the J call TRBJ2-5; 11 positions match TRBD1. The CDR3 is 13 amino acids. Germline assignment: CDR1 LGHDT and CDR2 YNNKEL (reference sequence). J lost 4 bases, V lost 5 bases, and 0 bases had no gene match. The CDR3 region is CASSGTGGETQYF. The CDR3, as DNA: TGTGCCAGCAGCGGGACAGGGGGAGAGACCCAGTACTTC.

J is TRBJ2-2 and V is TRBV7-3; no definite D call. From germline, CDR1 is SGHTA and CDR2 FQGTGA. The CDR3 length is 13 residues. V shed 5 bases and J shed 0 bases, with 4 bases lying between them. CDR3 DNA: TGTGCCAGCAGCCACGCGAACACCGGGGAGCTGTTTTTT. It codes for CASSHANTGELFF.

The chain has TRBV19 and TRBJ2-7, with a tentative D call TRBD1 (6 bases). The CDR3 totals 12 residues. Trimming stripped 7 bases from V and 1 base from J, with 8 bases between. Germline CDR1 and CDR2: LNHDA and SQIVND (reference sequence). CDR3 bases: TGTGCCAGTACAGACAGGTCCTACGAGCAGTACTTC. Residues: CASTDRSYEQYF.

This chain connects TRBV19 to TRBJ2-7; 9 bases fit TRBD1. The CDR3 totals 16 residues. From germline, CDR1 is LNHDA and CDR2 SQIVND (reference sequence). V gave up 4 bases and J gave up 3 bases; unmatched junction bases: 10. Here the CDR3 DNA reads TGTGCCAGTAGTAGCGGGACCGGGACAGGGAGCTACGAGCAGTACTTC. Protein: CASSSGTGTGSYEQYF.

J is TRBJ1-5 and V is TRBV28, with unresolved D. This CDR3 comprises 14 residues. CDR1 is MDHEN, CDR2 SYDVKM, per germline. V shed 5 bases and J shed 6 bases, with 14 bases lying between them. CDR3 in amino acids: CASSLRAVFQPQHF. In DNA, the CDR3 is TGTGCCAGCAGTCTCCGAGCAGTATTTCAGCCCCAGCATTTT. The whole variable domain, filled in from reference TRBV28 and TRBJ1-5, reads DVKVTQSSRYLVKRTGEKVFLECVQDMDHENMFWYRQDPGLGLRLIYFSYDVKMKEKGDIPEGYSVSREKKERFSLILESASTNQTSMYLCASSLRAVFQPQHFGDGTRLSIL.

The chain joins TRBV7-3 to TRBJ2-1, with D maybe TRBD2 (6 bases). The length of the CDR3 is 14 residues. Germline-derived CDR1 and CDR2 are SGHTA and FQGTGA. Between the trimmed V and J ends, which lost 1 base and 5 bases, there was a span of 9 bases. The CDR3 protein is CASSLMRGDNEQFF. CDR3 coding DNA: TGTGCCAGCAGCTTAATGCGGGGAGACAATGAGCAGTTCTTC. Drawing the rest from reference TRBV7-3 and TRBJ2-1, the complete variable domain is GAGVSQTPSNKVTEKGKYVELRCDPISGHTALYWYRQSLGQGPEFLIYFQGTGAADDSGLPNDRFFAVRPEGSVSTLKIQRTERGDSAVYLCASSLMRGDNEQFFGPGTRLTVL.

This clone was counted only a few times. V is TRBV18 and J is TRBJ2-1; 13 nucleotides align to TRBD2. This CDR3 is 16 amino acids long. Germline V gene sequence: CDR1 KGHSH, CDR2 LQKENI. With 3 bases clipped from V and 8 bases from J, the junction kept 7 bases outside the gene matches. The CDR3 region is CASSPGTSGIWDEQFF. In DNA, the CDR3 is TGTGCCAGCTCACCGGGGACTAGCGGGATTTGGGATGAGCAGTTCTTC.

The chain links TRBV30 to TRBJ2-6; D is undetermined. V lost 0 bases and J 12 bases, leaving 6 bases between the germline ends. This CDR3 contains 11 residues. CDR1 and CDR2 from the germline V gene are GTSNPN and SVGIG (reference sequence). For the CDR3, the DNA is TGTGCCTGGAGTGTAATGGCCGTCCTGACTTTC. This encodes CAWSVMAVLTF.